This is a list of T cell receptor beta chains from one sample in a study of identical twins. One entry per CDR3 protein results from TCRdb running MiXCR on the 5' RACE reads. The data contain roughly 230,000 distinct CDR3 sequences, 6.5% to 9.5% of them singletons. The same sample was also studied in work on yellow fever vaccine responses in identical twins.

The specimen was CD8+ T cells sorted from blood. The origin of the receptors is a woman aged 18-29 years in good health. CDR3s include the opening cysteine and the closing phenylalanine or tryptophan. Each record gives: V gene, J gene, CDR3 protein.

TRBV27	TRBJ2-2	CATHGSTGELFF
TRBV20-1	TRBJ2-1	CSARLIGQGDYNEQFF
TRBV20-1	TRBJ2-5	CSAIRTGKAQETQYF
TRBV6-1	TRBJ2-7	CASRGQGAVEQYF
TRBV12-3/TRBV12-4	TRBJ2-1	CASRPPGEPEQFF
TRBV18	TRBJ2-1	CASSPYPSGSPNEQFF
TRBV4-1	TRBJ2-7	CASSTRDRVDEQYF
TRBV5-1	TRBJ2-3	CASSLSPLTDTQYF
TRBV7-9	TRBJ2-5	CASSLAMSKDAEETQYF
TRBV25-1	TRBJ1-1	CASSEGGWTEAFF
TRBV3-1	TRBJ2-3	CASSPVSGGGGDTQYF
TRBV27	TRBJ2-1	CASSLFNSDNEQFF
TRBV3-1	TRBJ2-7	CASSQGPGKSYEQYF
TRBV3-1	TRBJ1-3	CASSHLQGSLPYSGNTIYF
TRBV3-1	TRBJ2-2	CASSQDRAATGELFF
TRBV28	TRBJ2-3	CASRELGRSTDTQYF